A single T cell receptor (beta chain) is shown here with its context. Trimming removed 6 bases at V and 9 bases at J, with 20 bases between. Germline values: CDR1 MNHEY, CDR2 SMNVEV (reference sequence). This CDR3 contains 14 residues. Next came a second PCR, run for about 7 to 12 cycles, which used a sample-barcoded 5' primer along with a J-beta primer mix. TCRdb passed the 5' RACE reads through MiXCR, listing each CDR3 protein once. The repertoire includes over 1,200,000 distinct CDR3 sequences, approximately 60% of them detected once, and about 6.7% sits in the top ten. This specimen comes from a study of blood T cells in healthy people across ages.

This chain joins TRBV27 and TRBJ2-5; D is unclear. The sequenced sample consisted of blood. The receptor comes from a man aged 18 to 29 in good health. DNA of the CDR3: TGTGCCAGCAGCCCGCCGGGCAATCTCGTGTCCCAGTACTTC. Protein sequence: CASSPPGNLVSQYF.